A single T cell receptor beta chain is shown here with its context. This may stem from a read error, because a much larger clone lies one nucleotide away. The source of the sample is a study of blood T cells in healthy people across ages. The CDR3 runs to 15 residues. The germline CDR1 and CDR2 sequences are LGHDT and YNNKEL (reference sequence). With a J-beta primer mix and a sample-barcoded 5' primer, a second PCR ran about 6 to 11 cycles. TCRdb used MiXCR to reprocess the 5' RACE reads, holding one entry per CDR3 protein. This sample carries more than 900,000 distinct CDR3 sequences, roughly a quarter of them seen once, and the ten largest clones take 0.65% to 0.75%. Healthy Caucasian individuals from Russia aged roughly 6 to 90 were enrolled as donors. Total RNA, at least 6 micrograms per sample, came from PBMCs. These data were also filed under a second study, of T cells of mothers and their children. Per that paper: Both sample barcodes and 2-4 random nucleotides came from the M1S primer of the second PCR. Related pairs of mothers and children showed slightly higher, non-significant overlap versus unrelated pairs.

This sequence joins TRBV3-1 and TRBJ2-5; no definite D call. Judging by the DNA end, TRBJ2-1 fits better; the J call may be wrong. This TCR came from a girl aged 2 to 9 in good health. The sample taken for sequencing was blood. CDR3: CASSQDSGGLNEQFF. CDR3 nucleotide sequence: TGTGCCAGCAGCCAAGATTCGGGTGGTCTCAATGAGCAGTTCTTC.